This T cell receptor beta chain was obtained from a study of sequential checkpoint blockade in melanoma. Overall study context: TCRbeta immunosequencing was performed on DNA from 75 to 95 pretreatment melanoma tumor samples. About two dozen patients had tumor biopsies before treatment and at week 13.

Study-wide results and caveats: Clinical benefit was about 30 times likelier when tumor T-cell fraction and clonality increased.

Germline V gives CDR1 MGHRA, CDR2 YSYEKL. This CDR3 is 16 amino acids long. V lost 4 bases, J lost 0 bases, and 15 bases lay in between. Documented treatment: randomized to nivolumab then ipilimumab (arm A) or the reverse (arm B). No patient had prior DNA-damaging chemotherapy. Ten or more counts support this clone. What it binds is not known. TCRdb's table, derived via immunoSEQ multiplex PCR, lists solely in-frame clones and lacks some. The repertoire holds about 3,200 clones, with around 19% as singletons. Sequencing was performed on tumor tissue (inferred from file names), taken from a patient given nivolumab and ipilimumab in sequence. This receptor was obtained from a human donor with melanoma. This chain links TRBV4-1 with TRBJ1-1; possible D gene TRBD1, 5 bases. The CDR3 bases are TGCGCCAGCAGCCTCCCCCCAGGGCGGATGAACACTGAAGCTTTCTTT. This encodes CASSLPPGRMNTEAFF.